This T cell receptor beta chain is from a study of blood T cell repertoires in COVID-19. At the level of the study: Nucleic acid was either cDNA or gDNA, and it came from T cells, B-cell-depleted T cells, or PBMCs.

In the original processing: Quantification of nucleated cells was approximated via reference gene primer amplification. Sequencing was performed with immunoSEQ multiplex PCR; in TCRdb, only in-frame clones are kept and a portion is missing. V, J and clone size are those of that table, while D and trimming were read from the DNA. This sample has 150,000 to 200,000 clones, with approximately 83% found just once. Trimming left V 5 bases short and J 7 bases short, with 14 bases between. The length of the CDR3 is 12 residues. Germline V gene data show CDR1 as SQVTM and CDR2 as ANQGSEA. The sequencing input was peripheral blood. The sequence was collected from a human donor in a cohort sampled during active COVID-19. This chain joins TRBV29-1 and TRBJ1-2, with D possibly being TRBD1 (5 bases). The CDR3 reads CSVIRAASGYTF. In nucleotides, the CDR3 is TGCAGCGTTATCAGGGCCGCGAGTGGCTACACCTTC.